The entry below describes one T cell receptor (beta chain). These data are taken from a study of control samples from healthy donors and cancer patients. The CDR3 has 13 residues. Germline assignment: CDR1 GTSNPN and CDR2 SVGIG (reference sequence). V shed 6 bases, J shed 5 bases, and the junction held 5 bases outside the gene matches. Sequencing used immunoSEQ multiplex PCR; TCRdb keeps in-frame clones, though not all of them. The sample has about 110,000 clones, 88% seen once. The receptor was isolated from a woman in her sixties or seventies with lung cancer. This chain joins TRBV30 and TRBJ2-7; 12 bases are shared with TRBD2. Sequenced input: PBMCs. CDR3: CACLAGGPHEQYF. DNA of the CDR3: TGTGCCTGCCTAGCGGGAGGGCCCCACGAGCAGTACTTC.